Listed below are T cell receptor beta chains from one sample, sequenced in a study of shared clonotypes between healthy human individuals. Profiling relied on immunoSEQ multiplex PCR, and the TCRdb table lists in-frame clones only, not all of them. Of a few million clones in the sample, just over 90% are singletons; the top ten hold under 0.45%. Sequenced input: naive CD4+ T cells from PBMCs. The origin of the receptors is a young man in good health. Some clones in this sample may be carry-over from other donors' samples. CDR3s include the opening cysteine and the closing phenylalanine or tryptophan. Fields, in order: CDR3 protein, CDR3 DNA, V gene, CDR3 length, D gene, clone size, J gene. The D gene is left open where the match is weak. The size of a clone is reported for some rows only, either as once, few or many, or as a class for expanded clones.

CASRRGLAGVYQETQYF,TGTGCCAGCAGGCGGGGACTAGCGGGAGTGTACCAAGAGACCCAGTACTTC,TRBV7-3,17,TRBD2,NA,TRBJ2-5
CASSLAVTGTDSYEQYF,TGCGCCAGCAGCTTGGCGGTAACGGGAACGGACTCCTACGAGCAGTACTTC,TRBV5-1,17,NA,NA,TRBJ2-7
CASSYSTKGLVYTF,TGTGCCAGCAGTTACTCAACCAAGGGGCTGGTCTACACCTTC,TRBV6-6,14,NA,NA,TRBJ1-2
CASSQAPGAGAKNIQYF,TGCGCCAGCAGCCAGGCCCCAGGGGCCGGAGCCAAAAACATTCAGTACTTC,TRBV4-3,17,NA,NA,TRBJ2-4
CASSQDWASGLPGELFF,TGCGCCAGCAGCCAAGATTGGGCTAGCGGGCTACCCGGGGAGCTGTTTTTT,TRBV4-3,17,TRBD2,NA,TRBJ2-2
CASSARDRGFQTQYF,TGTGCCAGCTCAGCGAGGGACAGGGGTTTCCAGACCCAGTACTTC,TRBV18,15,TRBD1,NA,TRBJ2-5
CASSPRVNGLLEANVLTF,TGTGCCAGCAGCCCTAGGGTGAACGGGCTTCTTGAAGCCAACGTCCTGACTTTC,TRBV11-2,18,NA,NA,TRBJ2-6
CASSQLRSYGYTF,TGTGCCAGCAGCCAATTACGGTCCTATGGCTACACCTTC,TRBV14,13,NA,NA,TRBJ1-2
CASSPLAGGPGEQYF,TGCGCCAGCAGTCCGTTAGCGGGAGGGCCAGGGGAGCAGTACTTC,TRBV5-1,15,TRBD2,NA,TRBJ2-7
CAISDSPSGTYEQYF,TGTGCCATCAGTGATTCGCCTAGCGGAACCTACGAGCAGTACTTC,TRBV10-3,15,TRBD2,NA,TRBJ2-7
CASSSDRVTGELFF,TGCGCCAGCAGTTCGGACAGGGTGACCGGGGAGCTGTTTTTT,TRBV23-1,14,TRBD1,NA,TRBJ2-2
CASSVAANSNQPQHF,TGTGCCAGCAGTGTGGCAGCTAATAGCAATCAGCCCCAGCATTTT,TRBV6-1,15,NA,few,TRBJ1-5
CASSSSRIGFICYGYTF,TGTGCCAGCAGCTCCTCTCGAATCGGGTTTATTTGCTATGGCTACACCTTC,TRBV11-2,17,NA,NA,TRBJ1-2
CASSAGRYPPEAFF,TGTGCCAGCAGTGCGGGACGGTACCCACCGGAAGCTTTCTTT,TRBV25-1,14,NA,NA,TRBJ1-1
CASSGISGMRTDTQYF,TGTGCCAGCAGTGGTATTAGCGGGATGCGCACAGATACGCAGTATTTT,TRBV2,16,TRBD2,NA,TRBJ2-3
CASSPLTGTGLTEAFF,TGTGCCAGCTCACCCCTAACCGGGACAGGGCTGACTGAAGCTTTCTTT,TRBV18,16,TRBD1,NA,TRBJ1-1
CASSPAVGGRVVAFF,TGTGCCAGCTCACCAGCGGTTGGGGGGCGCGTAGTAGCTTTCTTT,TRBV18,15,NA,NA,TRBJ1-1
CASRRGGFYEQYF,TGTGCCAGCAGGCGGGGGGGGTTCTACGAGCAGTACTTC,TRBV27,13,TRBD2,once,TRBJ2-7
CASSIDPGFNQPQHF,TGTGCCAGTAGTATAGATCCGGGTTTCAATCAGCCCCAGCATTTT,TRBV19,15,NA,NA,TRBJ1-5
CASSPALERRYNEQFF,TGTGCCAGCAGTCCCGCGCTGGAGCGGAGATACAATGAGCAGTTCTTC,TRBV28,16,NA,NA,TRBJ2-1
CASSSNVIRGNEQFF,TGTGCCAGCTCATCTAACGTTATCCGGGGGAATGAGCAGTTCTTC,TRBV18,15,NA,NA,TRBJ2-1
CASKSGNTEAFF,TGTGCCAGCAAGTCAGGGAACACTGAAGCTTTCTTT,TRBV6-5,12,NA,NA,TRBJ1-1
CASTIFGGTYGYTF,TGTGCCAGTACCATATTCGGGGGAACCTATGGCTACACCTTC,TRBV19,14,NA,NA,TRBJ1-2
CSVEVEKLFF,TGCAGCGTTGAAGTGGAAAAACTGTTTTTT,TRBV29-1,10,NA,NA,TRBJ1-4
CASSFKGDWRDTQYF,TGTGCCAGCAGCTTCAAAGGGGATTGGAGAGATACGCAGTATTTT,TRBV5-5,15,NA,NA,TRBJ2-3
CASSADRGAVVQYF,TGTGCCAGCAGTGCCGACAGGGGTGCGGTCGTGCAGTACTTC,TRBV6-1,14,TRBD1,NA,TRBJ2-7
CASSLGRPDGYTF,TGTGCCAGCAGCTTGGGGAGGCCCGATGGCTACACCTTC,TRBV11-2,13,NA,NA,TRBJ1-2
CASSWGGRETQYF,TGCGCCAGCAGCTGGGGAGGAAGAGAGACCCAGTACTTC,TRBV5-1,13,NA,NA,TRBJ2-5
CASSAGTGYGNTIYF,TGTGCCAGCAGCGCCGGGACAGGGTATGGAAACACCATATATTTT,TRBV6-1,15,TRBD1,NA,TRBJ1-3
CSVGGRATYEQYF,TGCAGCGTTGGGGGTAGGGCCACCTACGAGCAGTACTTC,TRBV29-1,13,NA,NA,TRBJ2-7